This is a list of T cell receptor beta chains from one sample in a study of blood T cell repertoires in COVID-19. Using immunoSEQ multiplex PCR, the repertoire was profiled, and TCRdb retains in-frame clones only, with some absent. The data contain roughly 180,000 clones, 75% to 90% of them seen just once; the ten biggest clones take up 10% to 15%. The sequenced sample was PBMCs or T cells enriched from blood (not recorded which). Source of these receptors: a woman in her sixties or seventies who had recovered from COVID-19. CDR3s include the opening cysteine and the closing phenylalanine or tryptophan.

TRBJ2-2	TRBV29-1	CSVEQVGGELFF
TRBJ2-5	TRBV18	CASSLPGDPYQETQYF
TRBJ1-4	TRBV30	CAWSELGRGRGEKLFF
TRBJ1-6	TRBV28	CASRGQGTSPLHF
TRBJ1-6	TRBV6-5	CASTLDSYNSPLHF
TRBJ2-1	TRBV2	CASRASPLSSYNEQFF
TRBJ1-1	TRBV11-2	CASSAGGNTEAFF
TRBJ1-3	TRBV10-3	CAIASPGSGNTIYF
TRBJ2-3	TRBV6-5	CASSSGSSTDTQYF
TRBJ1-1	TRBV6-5	CASSYSVGGTEAFF
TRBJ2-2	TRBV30	CAWGTGAGTGELFF
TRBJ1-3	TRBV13	CASSLGRGFTKNTIYF
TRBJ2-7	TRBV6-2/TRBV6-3	CASSYSPSGSAYEQYF
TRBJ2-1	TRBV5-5	CASSLEAIYNEQFF
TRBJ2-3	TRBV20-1	CSAIGTDTQYF
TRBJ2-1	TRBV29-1	CSVEPLHSLPEQFF
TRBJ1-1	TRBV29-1	CSVGGGSTEAFF
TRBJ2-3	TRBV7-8	CASSLGLAGNTDTQYF
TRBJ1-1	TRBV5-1	CASSSNPTLNTEAFF
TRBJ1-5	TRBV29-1	CSVEVGGNQPQHF
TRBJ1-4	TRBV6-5	CASSYATGEKLFF
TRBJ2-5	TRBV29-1	CSVVSSQETQYF
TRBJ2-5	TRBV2	CASRDRTQETQYF
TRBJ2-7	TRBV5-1	CASSLEGVGFDEQYF
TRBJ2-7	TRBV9	CASTPGQGASDEQYF
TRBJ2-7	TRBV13	CASSSITSGSYEQYF
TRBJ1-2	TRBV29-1	CSVDRGYGYTF
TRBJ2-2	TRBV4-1	CASSPYGTSGRGGTGELFF
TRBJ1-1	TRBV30	CAWRNRVEAFF
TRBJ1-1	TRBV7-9	CASSLEENTEAFF
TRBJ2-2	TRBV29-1	CSVPRGETGELFF
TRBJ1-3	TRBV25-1	CASSERGFGNTIYF
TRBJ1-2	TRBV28	CACRVSGQYGYTF
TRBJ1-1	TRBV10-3	CAISDPSRDRGGEAFF
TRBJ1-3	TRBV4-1	CASSLQGTGVGNTIYF
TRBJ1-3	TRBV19	CASSLQGYGNTIYF
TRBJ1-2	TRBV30	CAWYWGYYGYTF
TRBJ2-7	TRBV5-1	CASSFTDTGKQYF
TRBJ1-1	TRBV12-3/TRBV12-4	CASSLISHGAFF
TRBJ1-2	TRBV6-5	CASISVGGGYTF
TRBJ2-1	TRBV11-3	CASSLGGRATYNEQFF
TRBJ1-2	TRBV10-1	CASSPGQGNGYTF
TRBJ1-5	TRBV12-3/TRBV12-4	CASSHQGNQPQHF
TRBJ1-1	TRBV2	CASSALPAGTEAFF
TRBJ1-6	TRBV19	CASSIVAGVSNSPLHF
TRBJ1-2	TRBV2	CASSEGGGYGYTF
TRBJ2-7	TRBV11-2	CASSLGENYGYEQYF
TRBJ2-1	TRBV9	CASSVLPGGPHEQFF
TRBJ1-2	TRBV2	CAATSGAGYGYTF
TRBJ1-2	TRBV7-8	CASSLANGINYGYTF
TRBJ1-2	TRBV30	CALAWDGYTF